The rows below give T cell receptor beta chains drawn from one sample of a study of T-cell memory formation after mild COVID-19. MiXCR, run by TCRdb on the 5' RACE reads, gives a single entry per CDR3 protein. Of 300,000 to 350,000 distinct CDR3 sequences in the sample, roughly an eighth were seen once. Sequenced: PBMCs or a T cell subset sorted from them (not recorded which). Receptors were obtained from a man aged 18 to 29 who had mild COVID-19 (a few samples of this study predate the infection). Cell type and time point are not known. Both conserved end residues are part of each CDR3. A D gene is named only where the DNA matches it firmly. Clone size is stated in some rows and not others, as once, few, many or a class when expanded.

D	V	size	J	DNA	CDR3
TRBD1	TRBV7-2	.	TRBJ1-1	TGTGCCAGCAGCGGCCAGGGGGTGGTAGCTTTCTTT	CASSGQGVVAFF
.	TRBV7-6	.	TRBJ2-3	TGTGCCAGCAGCTTACTGGGGTACACAGATACGCAGTATTTT	CASSLLGYTDTQYF
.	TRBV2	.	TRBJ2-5	TGTGCCAGCACAGGTCGGGATGCGGAGACCCAGTACTTC	CASTGRDAETQYF
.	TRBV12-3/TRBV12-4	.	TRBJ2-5	TGTGCCAGCAGTTTTCGACTACAAGAGACCCAGTACTTC	CASSFRLQETQYF
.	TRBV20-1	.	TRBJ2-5	TGCAGTGCTAGCAACACGGTAGAGACCCAGTACTTC	CSASNTVETQYF
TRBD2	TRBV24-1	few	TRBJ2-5	TGTGCCACCAGCCCACTAGCGGGGGAAGAGACCCAGTACTTC	CATSPLAGEETQYF
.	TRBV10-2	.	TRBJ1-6	TGCGCCAGCAGTGGGCCAGAGACAAGCTCCTATAATTCACCCCTCCACTTT	CASSGPETSSYNSPLHF
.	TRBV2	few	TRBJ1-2	TGTGCCAGCAGTGAAATTCGGGATGGGGGCTACACCTTC	CASSEIRDGGYTF
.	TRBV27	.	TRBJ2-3	TGTGCCAGCTGCCAGACGCGGTCAGATACGCAGTATTTT	CASCQTRSDTQYF
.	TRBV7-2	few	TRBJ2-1	TGTGCCAGCAGCTTAGCGGTTAGCGACTCCTACAATGAGCAGTTCTTC	CASSLAVSDSYNEQFF
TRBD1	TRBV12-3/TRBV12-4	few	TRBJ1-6	TGTGCCACCAGGACGACAGGGGGCTGGAATTCACCCCTCCACTTT	CATRTTGGWNSPLHF
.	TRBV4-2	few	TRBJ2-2	TGTGCCAGCAGCCCATTAGGTATCGGAACTAACACCGGGGAGCTGTTTTTT	CASSPLGIGTNTGELFF